The subject of this entry is one T cell receptor (beta chain). Its target is unknown. The CDR3 extends over 14 amino acids. Trimming stripped 9 bases from V and 3 bases from J, with 17 bases between. The germline gives CDR1 ENHRY, CDR2 SYGVKD. This sample is drawn from a study of T cell responses to AZD1222 COVID-19 vaccine. The study, taken as a whole, reports: Clonal diversity was possibly underestimated, and white British individuals and females predominated among donors.

The assay was immunoSEQ multiplex PCR, and TCRdb's table has in-frame clones only and misses some. The repertoire holds approximately 96,000 clones, about 86% seen once, with 5.6% in the top ten. Second doses that came at about 4 or about 12 weeks were put together. The J gene is TRBJ1-2, the V gene TRBV10-3; the D gene is possibly TRBD1 (6 bases). This TCR was sampled from an adult who received the AZD1222 COVID-19 vaccine. The sample here was peripheral blood, taken 28 days after the second AZD1222 dose. For the CDR3, the DNA is TGTGCCATTAATCCACAGGGTGAGGACTATGGCTACACCTTC. Encoded protein: CAINPQGEDYGYTF.